This T cell receptor beta chain appears in the sequencing data of a study of neurological immune-mediated disorders. Noted time point: longitudinal time-point 2. Germline CDR1 and CDR2: LNHNV and YYDKDF (reference sequence). V dropped 5 bases and J dropped 4 bases, with 15 bases sitting between them. The CDR3 is 15 residues long. Each TCR transcript was tagged with a 10-nucleotide random UMI during 5'RACE. In TCRdb, the 5' RACE reads were re-called with MiXCR into one record per CDR3 protein. The sample lists roughly 45,000 distinct CDR3 sequences; about an eighth were seen once. There are many counts of this clonotype.

This clonotype was obtained from a male donor with HTLV-1-associated myelopathy (HAM/TSP). The sample consisted of PBMCs. This chain uses TRBV15 with TRBJ2-1, with D possibly being TRBD1 or TRBD2 (5 bases each). In DNA, the CDR3 is TGTGCCACCAGCGACCGGGACGGTGATTACAATGAGCAGTTCTTC. As protein: CATSDRDGDYNEQFF.